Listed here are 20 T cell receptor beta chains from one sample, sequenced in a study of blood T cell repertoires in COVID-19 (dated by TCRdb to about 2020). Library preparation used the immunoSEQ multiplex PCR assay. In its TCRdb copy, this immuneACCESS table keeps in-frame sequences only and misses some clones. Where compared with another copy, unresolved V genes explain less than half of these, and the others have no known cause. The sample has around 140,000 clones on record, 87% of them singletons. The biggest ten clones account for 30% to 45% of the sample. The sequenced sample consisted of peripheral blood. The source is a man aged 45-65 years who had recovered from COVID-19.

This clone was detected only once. CDR3 sequence reads: CASSIAHREFAETQYF. The CDR3 region has the DNA TGTGCCAGTAGTATAGCTCACAGGGAGTTCGCGGAGACCCAGTACTTC. V usage is TRBV19 and J usage is TRBJ2-5; a possible D gene is TRBD1 (6 bases). CDR1 LNHDA and CDR2 SQIVND come from the germline V gene (reference sequence). The V end lost 1 base, the J end lost 5 bases, and 17 bases lay between the germline ends. CDR3 length: 16 amino acids.

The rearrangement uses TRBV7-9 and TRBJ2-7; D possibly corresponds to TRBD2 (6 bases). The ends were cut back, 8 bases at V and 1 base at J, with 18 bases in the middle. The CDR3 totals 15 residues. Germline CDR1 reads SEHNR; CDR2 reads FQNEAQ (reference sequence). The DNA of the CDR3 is TGTGCCAGCGGACTACGGAGGCTAGGGTCCTACGAGCAGTACTTC. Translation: CASGLRRLGSYEQYF.

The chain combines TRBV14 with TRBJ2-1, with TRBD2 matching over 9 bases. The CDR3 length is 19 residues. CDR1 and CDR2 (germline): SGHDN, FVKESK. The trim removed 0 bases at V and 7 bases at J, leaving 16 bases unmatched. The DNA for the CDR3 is TGTGCCAGCAGCCAAGAAAGGCGTAGCGGGGGAACCGTCGGGAATGAGCAGTTCTTC. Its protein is CASSQERRSGGTVGNEQFF.

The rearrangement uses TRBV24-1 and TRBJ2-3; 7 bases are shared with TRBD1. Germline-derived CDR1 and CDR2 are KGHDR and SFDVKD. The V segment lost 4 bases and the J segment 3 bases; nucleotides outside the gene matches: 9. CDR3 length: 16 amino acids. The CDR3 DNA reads TGTGCCACCAGTGACCAAGACAGGGCTTTTACAGATACGCAGTATTTT. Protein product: CATSDQDRAFTDTQYF.

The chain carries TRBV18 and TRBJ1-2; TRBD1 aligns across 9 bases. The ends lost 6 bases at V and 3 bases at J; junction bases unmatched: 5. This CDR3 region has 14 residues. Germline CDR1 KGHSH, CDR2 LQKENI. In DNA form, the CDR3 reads TGTGCCAGCTCGCGGGACAGGGAATACTATGGCTACACCTTC. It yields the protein CASSRDREYYGYTF.

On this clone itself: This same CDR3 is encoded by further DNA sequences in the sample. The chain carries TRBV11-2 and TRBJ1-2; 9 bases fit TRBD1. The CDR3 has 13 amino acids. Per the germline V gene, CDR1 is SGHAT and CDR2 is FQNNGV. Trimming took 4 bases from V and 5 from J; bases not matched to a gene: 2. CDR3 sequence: CASSSDRGYGYTF. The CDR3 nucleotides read TGTGCCAGCAGCTCGGACAGGGGTTATGGCTACACCTTC.

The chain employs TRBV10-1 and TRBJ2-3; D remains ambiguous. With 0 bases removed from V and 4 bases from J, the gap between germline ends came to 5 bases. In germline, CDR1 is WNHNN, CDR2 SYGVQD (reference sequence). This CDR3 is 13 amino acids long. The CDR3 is CASSESPADTQYF. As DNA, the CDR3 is TGCGCCAGCAGTGAGTCCCCAGCAGATACGCAGTATTTT.

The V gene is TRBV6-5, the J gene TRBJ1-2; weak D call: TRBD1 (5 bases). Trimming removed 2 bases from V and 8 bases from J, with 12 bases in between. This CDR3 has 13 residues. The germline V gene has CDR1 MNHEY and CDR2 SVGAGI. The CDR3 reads CASSYRRGAGYTF. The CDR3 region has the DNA TGTGCCAGCAGTTACAGGCGGGGCGCCGGCTACACCTTC.

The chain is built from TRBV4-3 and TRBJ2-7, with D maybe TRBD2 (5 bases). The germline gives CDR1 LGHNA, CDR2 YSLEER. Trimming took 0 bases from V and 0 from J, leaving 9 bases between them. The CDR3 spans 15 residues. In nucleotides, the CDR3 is TGCGCCAGCAGCCAAGATTTGGGGAGCTCCTACGAGCAGTACTTC. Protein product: CASSQDLGSSYEQYF.

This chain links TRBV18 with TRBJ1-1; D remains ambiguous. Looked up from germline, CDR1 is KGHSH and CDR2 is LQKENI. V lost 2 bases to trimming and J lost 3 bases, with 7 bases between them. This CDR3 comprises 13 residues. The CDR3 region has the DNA TGTGCCAGCTCACCATCGGTTGACACTGAAGCTTTCTTT. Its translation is CASSPSVDTEAFF.

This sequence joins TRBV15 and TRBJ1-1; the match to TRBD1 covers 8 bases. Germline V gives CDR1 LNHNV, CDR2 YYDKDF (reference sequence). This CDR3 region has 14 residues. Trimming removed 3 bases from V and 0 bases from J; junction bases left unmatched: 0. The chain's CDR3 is CATSRGQVNTEAFF. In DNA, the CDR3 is TGTGCCACCAGCAGGGGACAGGTGAACACTGAAGCTTTCTTT.

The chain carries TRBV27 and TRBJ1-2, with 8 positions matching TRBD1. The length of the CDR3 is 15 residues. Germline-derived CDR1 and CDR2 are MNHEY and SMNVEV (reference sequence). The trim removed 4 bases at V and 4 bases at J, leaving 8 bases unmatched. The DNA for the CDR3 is TGTGCCAGCAGTTGGGCATCAGGGGGCATCTATGGCTACACCTTC. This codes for CASSWASGGIYGYTF.

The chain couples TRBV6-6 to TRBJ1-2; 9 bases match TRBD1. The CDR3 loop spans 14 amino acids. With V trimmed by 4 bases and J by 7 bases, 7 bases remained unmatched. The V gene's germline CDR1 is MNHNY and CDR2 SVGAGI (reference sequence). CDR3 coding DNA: TGTGCCAGCAGTTCAACGGACAGGGGAGGTGGCTACACCTTC. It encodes CASSSTDRGGGYTF.

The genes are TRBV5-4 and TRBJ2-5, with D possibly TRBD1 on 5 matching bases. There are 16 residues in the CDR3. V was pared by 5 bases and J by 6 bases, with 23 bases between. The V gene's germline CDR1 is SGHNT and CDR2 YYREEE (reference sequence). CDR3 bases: TGTGCCAGCAGTTCAAAAGAGGCGGCCAGGGAAAAGACCCAGTACTTC. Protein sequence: CASSSKEAAREKTQYF.

The CDR3 reads CASRYREGGYTF. For the CDR3, the DNA is TGTGCCAGCAGATACAGGGAGGGTGGCTACACCTTC. The chain joins TRBV6-5 to TRBJ1-2; D perhaps matches TRBD1 (6 bases). V shed 6 bases and J shed 7 bases, with 12 bases lying between them. Germline V CDR1 and CDR2: MNHEY, SVGAGI. This CDR3 has 12 amino acids.

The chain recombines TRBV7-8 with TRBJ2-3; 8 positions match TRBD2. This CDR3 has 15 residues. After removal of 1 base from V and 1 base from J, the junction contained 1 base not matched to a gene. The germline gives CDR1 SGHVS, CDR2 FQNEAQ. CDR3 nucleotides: TGTGCCAGCAGCTTAGTTAGCGGGGGCACAGATACGCAGTATTTT. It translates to CASSLVSGGTDTQYF.

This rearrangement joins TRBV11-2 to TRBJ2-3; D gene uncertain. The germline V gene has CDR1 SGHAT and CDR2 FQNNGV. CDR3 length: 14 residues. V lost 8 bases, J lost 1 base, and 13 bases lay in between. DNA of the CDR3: TGTGCCAGCGCCCAGTGGCAGGGCACAGATACGCAGTATTTT. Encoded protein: CASAQWQGTDTQYF.

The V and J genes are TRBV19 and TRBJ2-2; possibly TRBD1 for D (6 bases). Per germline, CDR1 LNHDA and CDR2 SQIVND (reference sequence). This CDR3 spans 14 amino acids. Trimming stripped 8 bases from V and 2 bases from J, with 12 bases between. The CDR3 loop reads CASHRDINTGELFF. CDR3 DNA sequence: TGTGCCAGTCACCGGGACATCAACACCGGGGAGCTGTTTTTT.

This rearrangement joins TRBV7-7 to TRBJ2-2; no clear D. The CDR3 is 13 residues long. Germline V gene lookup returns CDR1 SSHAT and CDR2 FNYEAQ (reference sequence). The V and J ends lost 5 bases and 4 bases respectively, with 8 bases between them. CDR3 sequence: CASSKAGTGELFF. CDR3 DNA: TGTGCCAGCAGCAAAGCAGGCACCGGGGAGCTGTTTTTT.

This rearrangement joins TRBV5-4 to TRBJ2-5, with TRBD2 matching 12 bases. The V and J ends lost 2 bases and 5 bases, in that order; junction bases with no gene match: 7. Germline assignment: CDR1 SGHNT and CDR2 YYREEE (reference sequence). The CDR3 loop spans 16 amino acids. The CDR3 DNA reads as TGTGCCAGCAGCTTACTGACTAGCGGGGGCGGGGAGACCCAGTACTTC. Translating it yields CASSLLTSGGGETQYF.